Described below is a single TCR beta chain sequence and its context. The germline V gene has CDR1 MDHEN and CDR2 SYDVKM. After removal of 10 bases from V and 5 bases from J, the junction contained 16 bases not matched to a gene. The length of the CDR3 is 15 residues. This specimen belongs to a study of blood T cell repertoires in COVID-19. Some clones are missing from TCRdb's copy, which holds only in-frame ones; the method was immunoSEQ multiplex PCR. The sample yields over 130,000 clones, roughly 81% seen once. The sample taken for sequencing was peripheral blood. The chain carries TRBV28 and TRBJ1-2; the match to TRBD1 covers 7 bases. The origin of this receptor is a woman aged 50 to 65 with active or convalescent COVID-19. The CDR3, as DNA: TGTGCCACCGCCGGTTCCGGACAGGCATCTTATGGCTACACCTTC. Protein: CATAGSGQASYGYTF.